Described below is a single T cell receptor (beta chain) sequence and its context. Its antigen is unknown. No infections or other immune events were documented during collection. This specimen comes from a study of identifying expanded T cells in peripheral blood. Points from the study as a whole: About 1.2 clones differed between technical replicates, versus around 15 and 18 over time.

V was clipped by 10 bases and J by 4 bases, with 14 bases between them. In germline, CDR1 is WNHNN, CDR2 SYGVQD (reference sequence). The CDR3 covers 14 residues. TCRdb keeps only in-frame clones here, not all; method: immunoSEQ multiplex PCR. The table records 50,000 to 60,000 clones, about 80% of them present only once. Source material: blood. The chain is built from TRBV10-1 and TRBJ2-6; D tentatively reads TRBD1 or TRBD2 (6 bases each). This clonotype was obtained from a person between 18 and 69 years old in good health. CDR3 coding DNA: TGCGCCAAAACGGGGGCAGAGGGGGCCAACGTCCTGACTTTC. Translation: CAKTGAEGANVLTF.